This TCR beta chain emerged from a study of T cells after yellow fever vaccination. Each CDR3 protein gets one entry after TCRdb re-called the 5' RACE reads with MiXCR. Of 300,000 to 350,000 distinct CDR3 sequences in the sample, around a tenth were seen once. The V gene end was trimmed by 3 bases and the J gene end by 13 bases; junction bases not matched to a gene: 9. This CDR3 region has 13 residues. From germline, CDR1 is SGHTA and CDR2 FQGNSA. The sequenced sample was CD4+ T cells sorted from PBMCs, obtained 45 days after the yellow fever booster vaccination. V is TRBV7-2 and J is TRBJ2-1, with TRBD1 matching over 7 bases. The sequence was obtained from a man in his late teens or twenties who received the YFV17D yellow fever vaccine. In DNA form, the CDR3 reads TGTGCCAGCAGCTTGCCGGGACAGCTAACACAGTTCTTC. Its protein is CASSLPGQLTQFF.